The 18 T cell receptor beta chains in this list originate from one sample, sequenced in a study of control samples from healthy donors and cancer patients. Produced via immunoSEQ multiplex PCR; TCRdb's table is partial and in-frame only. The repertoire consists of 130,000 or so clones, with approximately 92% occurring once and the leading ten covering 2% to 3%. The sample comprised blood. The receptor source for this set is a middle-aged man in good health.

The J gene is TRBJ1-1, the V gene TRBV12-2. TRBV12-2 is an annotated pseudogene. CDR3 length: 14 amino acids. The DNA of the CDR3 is TGTGCAAGTCGCTTGTTTCGGGGATATCCTGAAGCTTTCTTT. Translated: CASRLFRGYPEAFF.

The CDR3 is CASSASRSARYF. The CDR3 DNA sequence: TGTGCCAGCAGCGCAAGCAGGTCTGCGCGATACTTC. The gene calls are TRBV7-3 and TRBJ2-7; no definite D call. The germline V gene has CDR1 SGHTA and CDR2 FQGTGA. The germline V and J ends were trimmed by 5 bases and 13 bases, with 18 bases remaining between them. The CDR3 totals 12 residues.

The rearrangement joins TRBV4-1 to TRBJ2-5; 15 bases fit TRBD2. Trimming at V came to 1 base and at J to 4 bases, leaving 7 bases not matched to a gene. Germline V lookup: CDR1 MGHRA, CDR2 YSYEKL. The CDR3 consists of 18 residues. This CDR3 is CASSQGRTSGGAGETQYF. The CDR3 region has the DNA TGCGCCAGCAGCCAAGGGCGGACTAGCGGGGGGGCGGGAGAGACCCAGTACTTC.

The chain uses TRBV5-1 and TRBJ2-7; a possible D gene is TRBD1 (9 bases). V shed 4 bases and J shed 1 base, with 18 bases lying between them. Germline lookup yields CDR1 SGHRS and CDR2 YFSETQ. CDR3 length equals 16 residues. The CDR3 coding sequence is TGCGCCAGCAGCCCGGGGGGGACAGGGACGTCCTACGAGCAGTACTTC. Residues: CASSPGGTGTSYEQYF.

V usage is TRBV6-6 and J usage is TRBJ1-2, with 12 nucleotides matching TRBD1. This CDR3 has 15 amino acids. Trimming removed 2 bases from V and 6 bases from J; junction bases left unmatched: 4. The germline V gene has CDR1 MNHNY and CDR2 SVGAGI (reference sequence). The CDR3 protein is CASSYVGTGGHGYTF. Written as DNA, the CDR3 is TGTGCCAGCAGTTACGTCGGGACAGGGGGCCATGGCTACACCTTC.

CDR3 coding DNA: TGTGCCAGCAGCCAAGATGGGCAGGGGGGTGAAAAACTGTTTTTT. Residues: CASSQDGQGGEKLFF. The chain has TRBV3-1 (or the pseudogene TRBV3-2) and TRBJ1-4; 7 nucleotides match TRBD1. The J segment lost 7 bases and the V segment lost 0 bases, leaving 5 bases of the junction unmatched. CDR3 length: 15 residues. Germline values: CDR1 LGHDT, CDR2 YNNKEL (reference sequence).

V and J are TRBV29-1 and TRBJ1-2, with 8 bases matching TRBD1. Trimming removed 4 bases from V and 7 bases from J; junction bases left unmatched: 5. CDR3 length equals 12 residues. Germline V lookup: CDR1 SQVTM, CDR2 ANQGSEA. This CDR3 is CSVVQGASGYTF. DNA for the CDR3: TGCAGCGTTGTCCAGGGGGCGTCTGGCTACACCTTC. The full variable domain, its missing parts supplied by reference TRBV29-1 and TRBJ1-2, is SAVISQKPSRDICQRGTSLTIQCQVDSQVTMMFWYRQQPGQSLTLIATANQGSEATYESGFVIDKFPISRPNLTFSTLTVSNMSPEDSSIYLCSVVQGASGYTFGSGTRLTVV.

The chain's CDR3 is CASSLILSAGFHGYTF. The CDR3 DNA is TGTGCCAGCAGTTTAATCTTATCCGCCGGGTTTCATGGCTACACCTTC. The rearrangement joins TRBV27 to TRBJ1-2; no definite D call. The V end was cut by 2 bases, the J end by 6 bases, with 19 bases between. Germline values: CDR1 MNHEY, CDR2 SMNVEV (reference sequence). The CDR3 sequence is 16 residues long.

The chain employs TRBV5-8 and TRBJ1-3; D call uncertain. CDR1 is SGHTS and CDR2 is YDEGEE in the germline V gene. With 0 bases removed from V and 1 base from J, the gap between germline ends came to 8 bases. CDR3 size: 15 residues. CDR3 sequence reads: CASSLAAFSGNTIYF. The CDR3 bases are TGTGCCAGCAGCTTGGCCGCGTTTTCTGGAAACACCATATATTTT.

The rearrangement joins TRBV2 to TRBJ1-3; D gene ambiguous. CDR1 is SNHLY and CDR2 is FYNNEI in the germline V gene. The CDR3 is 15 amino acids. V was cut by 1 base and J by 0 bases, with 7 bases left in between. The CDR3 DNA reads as TGTGCCAGCAGTGAAGGGGGATACTCTGGAAACACCATATATTTT. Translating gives CASSEGGYSGNTIYF.

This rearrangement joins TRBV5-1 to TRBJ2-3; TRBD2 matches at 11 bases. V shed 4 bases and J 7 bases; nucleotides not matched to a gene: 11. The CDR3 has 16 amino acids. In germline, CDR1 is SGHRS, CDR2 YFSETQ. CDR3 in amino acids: CASSPVVAGGRHTQYF. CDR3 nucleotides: TGCGCCAGCAGCCCGGTGGTAGCGGGGGGGCGGCATACGCAGTATTTT.

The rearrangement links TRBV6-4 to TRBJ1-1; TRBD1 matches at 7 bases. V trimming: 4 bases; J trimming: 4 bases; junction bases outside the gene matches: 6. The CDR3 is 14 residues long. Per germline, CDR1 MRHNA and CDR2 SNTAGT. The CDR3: CASSVREGATEAFF. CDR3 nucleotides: TGTGCCAGCAGTGTACGGGAGGGGGCCACTGAAGCTTTCTTT.

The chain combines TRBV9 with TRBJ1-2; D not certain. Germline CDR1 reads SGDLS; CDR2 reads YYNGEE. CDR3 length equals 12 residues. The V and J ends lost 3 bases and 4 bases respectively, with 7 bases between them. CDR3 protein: CASSANVYGYTF. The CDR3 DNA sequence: TGTGCCAGCAGCGCCAACGTCTATGGCTACACCTTC.

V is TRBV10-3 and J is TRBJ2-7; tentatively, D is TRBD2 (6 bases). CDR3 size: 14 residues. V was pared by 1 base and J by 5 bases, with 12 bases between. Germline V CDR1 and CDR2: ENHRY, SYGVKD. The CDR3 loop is CAISEFGLTDEQYF. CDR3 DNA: TGTGCCATCAGTGAGTTCGGACTAACCGACGAGCAGTACTTC.

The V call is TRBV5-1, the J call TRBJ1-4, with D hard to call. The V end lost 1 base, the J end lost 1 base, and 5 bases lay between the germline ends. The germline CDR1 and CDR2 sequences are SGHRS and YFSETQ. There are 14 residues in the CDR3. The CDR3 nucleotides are TGCGCCAGCAGCTTGTATGGAACTAATGAAAAACTGTTTTTT. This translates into CASSLYGTNEKLFF. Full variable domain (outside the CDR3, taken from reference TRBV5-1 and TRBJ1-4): KAGVTQTPRYLIKTRGQQVTLSCSPISGHRSVSWYQQTPGQGLQFLFEYFSETQRNKGNFPGRFSGRQFSNSRSEMNVSTLELGDSALYLCASSLYGTNEKLFFGSGTQLSVL.

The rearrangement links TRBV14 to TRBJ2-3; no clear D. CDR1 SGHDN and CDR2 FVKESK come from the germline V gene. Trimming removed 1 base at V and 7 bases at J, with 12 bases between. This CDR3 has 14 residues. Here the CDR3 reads CASSQVGFTNTQYF. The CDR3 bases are TGTGCCAGCAGCCAAGTTGGCTTTACGAATACGCAGTATTTT.

The CDR3, as DNA: TGTGCAAGTCGCCCTACGTGGGAGAGCTCTGGAAACACCATATATTTT. Its protein is CASRPTWESSGNTIYF. The chain recombines TRBV12-2 with TRBJ1-3. TRBV12-2 counts as a pseudogene. CDR3 length equals 16 residues.

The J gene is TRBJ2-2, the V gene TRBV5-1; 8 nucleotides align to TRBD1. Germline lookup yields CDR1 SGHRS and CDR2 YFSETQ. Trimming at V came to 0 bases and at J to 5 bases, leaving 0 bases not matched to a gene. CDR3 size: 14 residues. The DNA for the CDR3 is TGCGCCAGCAGCTTGGGACAGGGGACCGGGGAGCTGTTTTTT. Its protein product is CASSLGQGTGELFF.